These 10 T cell receptor beta chains were all obtained from the same sample, sequenced in a study of cytomegalovirus exposure and HLA in healthy donors. It was with 60 Vbeta and 13 Jbeta primers that the PCR ran. Measured with immunoSEQ multiplex PCR; TCRdb has only the in-frame clones, and not every one. The sample has about 110,000 clones, roughly 70% seen once; the top ten hold roughly 5.3%. Sequencing was carried out using PBMCs. The receptors originated from a woman aged 70-85 years in good health and CMV-seropositive.

The V gene is TRBV7-2, the J gene TRBJ2-3; 7 nucleotides agree with TRBD2. V gave up 2 bases and J gave up 3 bases; unmatched junction bases: 11. The V gene's germline CDR1 is SGHTA and CDR2 FQGNSA. This CDR3 spans 17 amino acids. The CDR3 DNA sequence: TGTGCCAGCAGCTTAAGCAGCGGGGAGGCCGCGACAGATACGCAGTATTTT. Translation: CASSLSSGEAATDTQYF.

This chain joins TRBV7-9 and TRBJ1-3; 8 bases line up with TRBD1. Germline-derived CDR1 and CDR2 are SEHNR and FQNEAQ (reference sequence). The V segment lost 5 bases and the J segment 7 bases; nucleotides outside the gene matches: 4. This CDR3 has 13 amino acids. The CDR3 bases are TGTGCCAGCAGCGGACAGGGTTTTAACACCATATATTTT. This encodes CASSGQGFNTIYF. The whole variable domain, remainder taken from reference TRBV7-9 and TRBJ1-3, is DTGVSQNPRHKITKRGQNVTFRCDPISEHNRLYWYRQTLGQGPEFLTYFQNEAQLEKSRLLSDRFSAERPKGSFSTLEIQRTEQGDSAMYLCASSGQGFNTIYFGEGSWLTVV.

The V and J genes are TRBV19 and TRBJ1-2; TRBD1 is a possible D gene (5 bases). The germline V gene encodes CDR1 LNHDA and CDR2 SQIVND (reference sequence). V lost 5 bases and J 2 bases, leaving 9 bases between the germline ends. The CDR3 is made up of 13 amino acids. CDR3 DNA sequence: TGTGCCAGTAGTGCTGACAGAAACTATGGCTACACCTTC. Translated: CASSADRNYGYTF. Full variable domain (missing parts from reference TRBV19 and TRBJ1-2): DGGITQSPKYLFRKEGQNVTLSCEQNLNHDAMYWYRQDPGQGLRLIYYSQIVNDFQKGDIAEGYSVSREKKESFPLTVTSAQKNPTAFYLCASSADRNYGYTFGSGTRLTVV.

DNA of the CDR3: TGTGCCAGCGGACAGATAGGGCCCCAGCATTTT. Amino acids: CASGQIGPQHF. The chain combines TRBV7-2 with TRBJ1-5; weak D call: TRBD1 (6 bases). This CDR3 contains 11 residues. V was shortened by 8 bases and J by 9 bases, with 11 bases between the two germline ends. Per germline, CDR1 SGHTA and CDR2 FQGNSA.

The chain is built from TRBV30 and TRBJ1-3, with D maybe TRBD1 (5 bases). Trimming removed 3 bases from V and 2 bases from J, with 11 bases in between. Germline CDR1 and CDR2: GTSNPN and SVGIG (reference sequence). The CDR3 covers 14 residues. The CDR3 protein is CAWRLGGAGNTIYF. DNA for the CDR3: TGTGCCTGGAGATTGGGGGGGGCTGGAAACACCATATATTTT.

This sequence joins TRBV12-5 and TRBJ2-1; 12 bases are shared with TRBD2. CDR1 and CDR2 (germline): LGHNT, FRNRAP. The CDR3 extends over 15 amino acids. V was clipped by 6 bases and J by 7 bases; unmatched bases: 7. The CDR3 nucleotides read TGTGCTAGTGGCCCCGGACTAGCGGGGCTGAATGAGCAGTTCTTC. This translates into CASGPGLAGLNEQFF.

The V call is TRBV7-2, the J call TRBJ2-4; TRBD1 is a possible D gene (7 bases). CDR3 length: 15 residues. The germline V and J ends were trimmed by 3 bases and 5 bases, with 14 bases remaining between them. Germline CDR1 is SGHTA and CDR2 is FQGNSA. The CDR3 nucleotides are TGTGCCAGCAGCTTTCAGGCAGGGGGGCAAAACATTCAGTACTTC. It codes for CASSFQAGGQNIQYF.

The chain links TRBV6-5 to TRBJ1-1; 12 positions agree with TRBD1. Germline CDR1 reads MNHEY; CDR2 reads SVGAGI. V gave up 6 bases and J gave up 8 bases; unmatched junction bases: 7. This CDR3 contains 14 residues. The CDR3 reads CASSTGTGGAEAFF. The CDR3 nucleotides are TGTGCCAGCAGCACCGGGACAGGGGGCGCGGAAGCTTTCTTT.

This clone has just a few counts. The chain combines TRBV9 with TRBJ1-3, with D possibly being TRBD1 (5 bases). This CDR3 contains 17 residues. Trimming took off 8 bases at V and 4 bases at J, with 25 bases between the two ends. CDR1 SGDLS and CDR2 YYNGEE come from the germline V gene. The CDR3: CARVKGLRDRRGNTIYF. The CDR3 DNA reads as TGTGCCAGGGTTAAGGGACTCAGAGATAGAAGGGGAAACACCATATATTTT.

This chain uses TRBV27 with TRBJ1-6; 7 nucleotides line up with TRBD1. There are 14 residues in the CDR3. The junction had 8 bases not matched to a gene; V was cut back by 6 bases and J by 9 bases. Germline loops: CDR1 MNHEY, CDR2 SMNVEV (reference sequence). The CDR3 here is CASSQDRVGSPLHF. CDR3 DNA: TGTGCCAGCAGCCAAGACAGGGTCGGTTCACCCCTCCACTTT.